These 21 T cell receptor beta chains came from one sample sequenced in a study of immune evolution from preneoplasia to lung adenocarcinoma. Here immunoSEQ multiplex PCR was the method, and the copy in TCRdb shows in-frame clones only, minus some. This table holds under 8,500 clones, about 76% found once. Sample: FFPE invasive lung adenocarcinoma tissue. These receptors originate from a person aged 45 to 59 with lung adenocarcinoma.

This clone was observed a handful of times. The chain recombines TRBV21-1 with TRBJ1-1. TRBV21-1 is described as a pseudogene. The CDR3 extends over 15 amino acids. The CDR3 here is CASSKARGESTEAFF. Here the CDR3 DNA reads TGTGCCAGCAGCAAAGCGCGGGGGGAGAGCACTGAAGCTTTCTTT.

V and J are TRBV6-1 and TRBJ2-7; D is perhaps TRBD1 or TRBD2 (5 bases each). The ends were cut back, 8 bases at V and 4 bases at J, with 18 bases in the middle. This CDR3 has 14 amino acids. The germline gives CDR1 MNHNS, CDR2 SASEGT. CDR3 bases: TGTGCCAGCGTGGTTGGGGGATCATTATACGAGCAGTACTTC. This codes for CASVVGGSLYEQYF.

This clone has a handful of counts. The chain joins TRBV9 to TRBJ1-3; TRBD1 aligns across 8 bases. The CDR3 covers 14 residues. CDR1 is SGDLS, CDR2 YYNGEE, per germline. The V and J ends lost 0 bases and 8 bases, in that order; junction bases with no gene match: 4. The CDR3 region is CASSVGTGRDTIYF. The DNA for the CDR3 is TGTGCCAGCAGCGTAGGGACAGGGAGGGACACCATATATTTT.

This sequence joins TRBV6-4 and TRBJ1-5; D not resolved. The CDR3 has 19 amino acids. The germline V gene encodes CDR1 MRHNA and CDR2 SNTAGT. The V end was cut by 0 bases, the J end by 0 bases, with 18 bases between. The CDR3 DNA is TGTGCCAGCAGTGACTCGATTCGGACGGTAAAATATAGCAATCAGCCCCAGCATTTT. Translated: CASSDSIRTVKYSNQPQHF.

This chain uses TRBV19 with TRBJ1-1; perhaps TRBD1 as D (6 bases). Germline loops: CDR1 LNHDA, CDR2 SQIVND (reference sequence). The length of the CDR3 is 13 residues. Trimming took off 8 bases at V and 6 bases at J, with 16 bases between the two ends. CDR3 in DNA: TGTGCCAGTGGGACAACAGGTAGCTCTGAAGCTTTCTTT. Translated: CASGTTGSSEAFF.

This chain links TRBV6-5 with TRBJ1-2; tentatively, D is TRBD1 (6 bases). The CDR3 is 13 amino acids. V was cut by 6 bases and J by 2 bases, with 10 bases left in between. CDR1 is MNHEY and CDR2 is SVGAGI in the germline V gene. CDR3 sequence (DNA): TGTGCCAGCAGCAGACAGGAGAACTATGGCTACACCTTC. It translates to CASSRQENYGYTF.

The chain recombines TRBV30 with TRBJ2-7; D is unresolved. Trimming pared 4 bases from V and 2 bases from J, leaving 9 bases between. This CDR3 spans 12 amino acids. Per the germline V gene, CDR1 is GTSNPN and CDR2 is SVGIG (reference sequence). Written as DNA, the CDR3 is TGTGCCTGGAATAGAGGCACCTACGAGCAGTACTTC. This encodes CAWNRGTYEQYF.

The rearrangement joins TRBV5-1 to TRBJ2-2; 11 positions agree with TRBD2. Germline V lookup: CDR1 SGHRS, CDR2 YFSETQ. Trimming removed 0 bases from V and 5 bases from J; junction bases left unmatched: 0. The CDR3 runs to 15 residues. CDR3 residues: CASSLGLAGTGELFF. CDR3 in DNA: TGCGCCAGCAGCTTGGGACTAGCGGGGACCGGGGAGCTGTTTTTT.

The rearrangement uses TRBV4-2 and TRBJ2-5; the match to TRBD1 covers 9 bases. Germline V gene lookup returns CDR1 LGHNA and CDR2 YNFKEQ. The CDR3 spans 16 residues. The V segment lost 2 bases and the J segment 2 bases; nucleotides outside the gene matches: 6. CDR3 loop: CASSQRGQGHQETQYF. The CDR3 DNA sequence: TGTGCCAGCAGCCAACGAGGACAGGGGCATCAAGAGACCCAGTACTTC.

The chain employs TRBV5-1 and TRBJ2-1, with 10 bases identical to TRBD1. The CDR3 has 16 residues. The V gene end was trimmed by 0 bases and the J gene end by 4 bases; junction bases not matched to a gene: 4. From germline, CDR1 is SGHRS and CDR2 YFSETQ. In nucleotides, the CDR3 is TGCGCCAGCAGCTTGGCCGGGACAGGGGCTTACAATGAGCAGTTCTTC. This encodes CASSLAGTGAYNEQFF.

This clone was counted a single time. The chain has TRBV25-1 and TRBJ2-5; D not certain. Germline values: CDR1 MGHDK, CDR2 SYGVNS. The CDR3 has 13 residues. Trimming stripped 2 bases from V and 4 bases from J, with 8 bases between. The CDR3, as DNA: TGTGCCAGCAGTGAAGCGTCCGCAGAGACCCAGTACTTC. Translation gives CASSEASAETQYF.

This clone has only a few counts. This rearrangement joins TRBV4-2 to TRBJ1-6; D is uncertain. The V end was cut by 4 bases, the J end by 9 bases, with 13 bases between. CDR3 size: 14 residues. The germline gives CDR1 LGHNA, CDR2 YNFKEQ. This CDR3 is CASSLDGGGSPLHF. Written as DNA, the CDR3 is TGTGCCAGCAGCCTAGACGGAGGCGGTTCACCCCTCCACTTT.

J is TRBJ1-1 and V is TRBV18; 9 bases line up with TRBD1. The V gene's germline CDR1 is KGHSH and CDR2 LQKENI. The CDR3 is 13 amino acids. J gave up 8 bases and V 2 bases, and 3 bases lay outside the gene matches. The CDR3 DNA reads TGTGCCAGCTCACCAGGACAGGGGCGGGAAGCTTTCTTT. Amino acid sequence: CASSPGQGREAFF.

The chain uses TRBV6-1 and TRBJ1-3; D unclear. Germline V gene lookup returns CDR1 MNHNS and CDR2 SASEGT. V was shortened by 8 bases and J by 1 base, with 9 bases between the two germline ends. This CDR3 contains 13 residues. CDR3 residues: CASQSLSGNTIYF. The CDR3 DNA is TGTGCCAGCCAGTCTCTTTCTGGAAACACCATATATTTT.

The genes are TRBV15 and TRBJ1-1; 7 nucleotides align to TRBD1. The CDR3 covers 16 residues. The V gene's germline CDR1 is LNHNV and CDR2 YYDKDF (reference sequence). J lost 5 bases, V lost 0 bases, and 9 bases had no gene match. Here the CDR3 DNA reads TGTGCCACCAGCAGAGATCCCCCCGACAGGGAGACTGAAGCTTTCTTT. Its translation: CATSRDPPDRETEAFF.

The chain recombines TRBV27 with TRBJ2-7; D may be TRBD2 (5 bases). The CDR3 is made up of 12 amino acids. Between the trimmed V and J ends, which lost 0 bases and 7 bases, there was a span of 7 bases. The V gene's germline CDR1 is MNHEY and CDR2 SMNVEV (reference sequence). The CDR3 spells CASSLSRGEQYF. The CDR3 DNA reads TGTGCCAGCAGTTTATCGCGCGGGGAGCAGTACTTC.

The chain recombines TRBV7-2 with TRBJ1-5, with 10 positions matching TRBD1. Germline assignment: CDR1 SGHTA and CDR2 FQGNSA. V lost 4 bases and J lost 6; bases outside the gene matches: 6. The CDR3 extends over 15 amino acids. The CDR3 DNA follows: TGTGCCAGCAGCTCGGAAGACAGGGGGCTTCAGCCCCAGCATTTT. Translating it yields CASSSEDRGLQPQHF.

The rearrangement links TRBV6-5 to TRBJ1-2; 9 nucleotides match TRBD1. Germline V CDR1 and CDR2: MNHEY, SVGAGI. V was clipped by 6 bases and J by 8 bases; unmatched bases: 7. The CDR3 is 13 residues long. CDR3 region: CASSPGTGMGYTF. Written as DNA, the CDR3 is TGTGCCAGCAGCCCCGGGACAGGGATGGGCTACACCTTC.

DNA for the CDR3: TGTGCCAGCGGTACAGGGGTGGGGGAGACCCAGTACTTC. Protein product: CASGTGVGETQYF. This chain links TRBV11-2 with TRBJ2-5, with TRBD1 identical over 7 bases. CDR1 is SGHAT and CDR2 is FQNNGV in the germline V gene. Losses at the gene ends were 8 bases for V and 5 bases for J; bases not matched to a gene: 8. This CDR3 spans 13 amino acids.

In the case of this clone: The junction shows a germline mismatch at one end, possibly a read error. The CDR3 protein is CVSSYGAGASNEQFF. DNA of the CDR3: TGTGTCAGCAGTTACGGGGCGGGGGCCTCGAATGAGCAGTTCTTC. The chain has TRBV6-5 and TRBJ2-1, with D perhaps TRBD2 (7 bases). Germline CDR1 MNHEY, CDR2 SVGAGI. The CDR3 contains 15 residues.

The J gene is TRBJ1-1, the V gene TRBV29-1; D may be TRBD1 (6 bases). Trimming took off 6 bases at V and 6 bases at J, with 14 bases between the two ends. The CDR3 extends over 12 amino acids. Germline lookup yields CDR1 SQVTM and CDR2 ANQGSEA. The CDR3 spells CSVNVQGPEAFF. CDR3 DNA sequence: TGCAGCGTCAACGTACAGGGTCCTGAAGCTTTCTTT.